The 18 T cell receptor beta chains presented below share a single source sample, sequenced in a study of blood T cell repertoires in COVID-19. Clones were read by immunoSEQ multiplex PCR, and TCRdb kept only the in-frame ones, dropping some. The profile shows about 170,000 clones, approximately 79% of them singletons. The specimen was peripheral blood. These receptors came from a middle-aged woman with COVID-19, enrolled during active disease.

This clone was detected only once. This sequence joins TRBV24-1 and TRBJ2-1; D is possibly TRBD2 (5 bases). The germline gives CDR1 KGHDR, CDR2 SFDVKD. The CDR3 has 14 residues. V lost 3 bases and J 6 bases, leaving 11 bases between the germline ends. The CDR3 sequence is CATSDPFEGNEQFF. DNA for the CDR3: TGTGCCACCAGTGATCCCTTCGAGGGCAATGAGCAGTTCTTC.

The chain combines TRBV6-5 with TRBJ2-3, with 7 bases lining up with TRBD1. Looked up from germline, CDR1 is MNHEY and CDR2 is SVGAGI. Trimming took 4 bases from V and 5 from J; bases not matched to a gene: 9. There are 15 residues in the CDR3. Here the CDR3 reads CASSFRTGYVDTQYF. Here the CDR3 DNA reads TGTGCCAGCAGTTTCCGGACAGGATACGTAGATACGCAGTATTTT.

This clone has more than one count but fewer than ten. This chain joins TRBV11-2 and TRBJ2-6, with 7 bases matching TRBD1. V lost 6 bases and J lost 10; bases outside the gene matches: 0. The CDR3 sequence is 11 residues long. Looked up from germline, CDR1 is SGHAT and CDR2 is FQNNGV. For the CDR3, the DNA is TGTGCCAGCAGGACAGGGAACGTCCTGACTTTC. It codes for CASRTGNVLTF.

The chain combines TRBV7-6 with TRBJ2-1; 8 positions match TRBD2. With V trimmed by 5 bases and J by 4 bases, 13 bases remained unmatched. The CDR3 runs to 17 residues. Germline CDR1 is SGHVS and CDR2 is FNYEAQ. The CDR3 sequence is CASSPGGREGRYNEQFF. The CDR3 bases are TGTGCCAGCAGCCCGGGGGGACGGGAGGGCCGATACAATGAGCAGTTCTTC.

This chain joins TRBV9 and TRBJ2-7; tentatively, D is TRBD2 (6 bases). The CDR3 has 15 residues. Germline lookup yields CDR1 SGDLS and CDR2 YYNGEE. V was clipped by 0 bases and J by 2 bases, with 12 bases between them. CDR3 nucleotides: TGTGCCAGCAGCGTAGGCGGGGACCCAGCCTACGAGCAGTACTTC. The encoded protein is CASSVGGDPAYEQYF.

The rearrangement links TRBV14 to TRBJ2-7; 7 nucleotides match TRBD1. CDR1 and CDR2 (germline): SGHDN, FVKESK. With 4 bases clipped from V and 4 bases from J, the junction kept 4 bases outside the gene matches. The CDR3 is made up of 13 amino acids. Written as DNA, the CDR3 is TGTGCCAGCAGCCCGGGACAGCGTTACGAGCAGTACTTC. Amino acid sequence: CASSPGQRYEQYF.

The V and J genes are TRBV7-6 and TRBJ2-3, with D hard to call. Germline CDR1 and CDR2: SGHVS and FNYEAQ. V lost 2 bases, J lost 4 bases, and 10 bases lay in between. This CDR3 has 14 residues. The CDR3 sequence: CASSLSSGADTQYF. CDR3 bases: TGTGCCAGCAGCTTATCCTCAGGCGCAGATACGCAGTATTTT. Using reference TRBV7-6 and TRBJ2-3 for the parts outside the CDR3, the full variable domain is GAGVSQSPRYKVTKRGQDVALRCDPISGHVSLYWYRQALGQGPEFLTYFNYEAQQDKSGLPNDRFSAERPEGSISTLTIQRTEQRDSAMYRCASSLSSGADTQYFGPGTRLTVL.

The CDR3 DNA reads as TGTGCCAGCAGAACCCCTCTTGGGGGAGGTACAGATACGCAGTATTTT. This encodes CASRTPLGGGTDTQYF. The chain carries TRBV27 and TRBJ2-3; tentative D call: TRBD2 (6 bases). Trimming pared 6 bases from V and 3 bases from J, leaving 19 bases between. This CDR3 is built from 16 residues. Germline V CDR1 and CDR2: MNHEY, SMNVEV (reference sequence).

The chain uses TRBV28 and TRBJ2-1; maybe TRBD2 (6 bases). Germline CDR1 MDHEN, CDR2 SYDVKM. V lost 5 bases and J lost 0, with 17 bases in between. This CDR3 has 17 residues. CDR3 DNA: TGTGCCAGCAGTGCCCTAGCGACCCCGAGCTCCTACAATGAGCAGTTCTTC. Translation gives CASSALATPSSYNEQFF.

The chain couples TRBV3-1 (or the pseudogene TRBV3-2) to TRBJ2-1, with 7 bases aligning to TRBD2. V lost 3 bases to trimming and J lost 11 bases; unmatched junction nucleotides: 13. The CDR3 loop spans 15 amino acids. The germline V gene encodes CDR1 LGHDT and CDR2 YNNKEL (reference sequence). CDR3 protein: CASSQARGEYYQQFF. CDR3 bases: TGTGCCAGCAGCCAGGCCCGGGGGGAATATTATCAGCAGTTCTTC.

The chain recombines TRBV5-8 with TRBJ1-1, with a tentative D call TRBD1 (5 bases). CDR3 length: 12 residues. CDR1 SGHTS and CDR2 YDEGEE come from the germline V gene. The V gene lost 2 bases and the J gene lost 4 bases, with 6 bases spanning the gap. CDR3 DNA sequence: TGTGCCAGCAGCTTAGGGGCCACTGAAGCTTTCTTT. Encoded protein: CASSLGATEAFF.

The chain links TRBV24-1 to TRBJ2-1; 7 bases map to TRBD2. V was clipped by 5 bases and J by 3 bases; unmatched bases: 9. The germline gives CDR1 KGHDR, CDR2 SFDVKD. The CDR3 sequence is 16 residues long. The CDR3 region has the DNA TGTGCCACCAGTGCCGACTCTGGCGGGAGCTACAATGAGCAGTTCTTC. As protein: CATSADSGGSYNEQFF.

The J gene is TRBJ2-1, the V gene TRBV9; the match to TRBD2 covers 14 bases. Germline values: CDR1 SGDLS, CDR2 YYNGEE. J lost 8 bases, V lost 0 bases, and 7 bases had no gene match. The CDR3 length is 17 residues. CDR3 sequence reads: CASSVARTSGGRDEQFF. The CDR3 nucleotides are TGTGCCAGCAGCGTAGCGCGGACTAGCGGGGGGCGGGATGAGCAGTTCTTC.

This chain links TRBV3-1 (or the pseudogene TRBV3-2) with TRBJ2-1; no reliable D call. The CDR3 loop spans 15 amino acids. The germline V gene has CDR1 LGHDT and CDR2 YNNKEL (reference sequence). V lost 4 bases and J 2 bases, leaving 12 bases between the germline ends. CDR3 in amino acids: CASSLVGGPYNEQFF. The CDR3 DNA is TGTGCCAGCAGCCTTGTTGGTGGGCCCTACAATGAGCAGTTCTTC.

The chain recombines TRBV10-3 with TRBJ1-2; 9 bases line up with TRBD1. In germline, CDR1 is ENHRY, CDR2 SYGVKD. This CDR3 comprises 15 residues. Unmatched junction bases numbered 11, after V lost 7 bases and J lost 5 bases. CDR3 nucleotides: TGTGCCATCACCCCCTGGACAGGGGATCGGTATGGCTACACCTTC. Translating it yields CAITPWTGDRYGYTF.

The chain couples TRBV30 to TRBJ2-2; D is unresolved. The V and J ends lost 2 bases and 2 bases respectively, with 15 bases between them. Germline V CDR1 and CDR2: GTSNPN, SVGIG (reference sequence). The length of the CDR3 is 16 residues. For the CDR3, the DNA is TGTGCCTGGAGTCCCCTCGCTACTTTCAACACCGGGGAGCTGTTTTTT. Encoded protein: CAWSPLATFNTGELFF.

This clone was seen ten or more times. This CDR3 is also generated by other DNA sequences in the sample. The chain has TRBV12-3 or TRBV12-4 and TRBJ1-2; weak D call: TRBD1 (6 bases). V was pared by 6 bases and J by 2 bases, with 7 bases between. The CDR3 sequence is 12 residues long. CDR3 sequence reads: CASRQGNYGYTF. The CDR3 coding sequence is TGTGCCAGCAGACAGGGAAACTATGGCTACACCTTC.

V and J are TRBV24-1 and TRBJ2-5; 10 bases line up with TRBD1. V dropped 2 bases and J dropped 2; count of bases not matched to a gene: 1. The CDR3 spans 15 residues. Germline CDR1 and CDR2: KGHDR and SFDVKD. In DNA form, the CDR3 reads TGTGCCACCAGTGATTGGACAGGGGGACAAGAGACCCAGTACTTC. It is translated as CATSDWTGGQETQYF.